Following are 29 T cell receptor beta chains from one sample sequenced in a study of blood T cell repertoires in COVID-19. Here immunoSEQ multiplex PCR was the method, and the copy in TCRdb shows in-frame clones only, minus some. The data contain 250,000 to 350,000 clones, about 90% of them singletons. Sample: PBMCs or T cells enriched from blood (not recorded which). These receptors were obtained from a woman younger than 30 with acute COVID-19.

The chain uses TRBV11-2 and TRBJ1-2; 10 bases match TRBD1. The CDR3 consists of 15 residues. Germline V gene lookup returns CDR1 SGHAT and CDR2 FQNNGV. Unmatched junction bases numbered 3, after V lost 1 base and J lost 4 bases. The CDR3 DNA reads TGTGCCAGCAGCTTAGGATGGACAGGGGGCTATGGCTACACCTTC. Protein sequence: CASSLGWTGGYGYTF.

The V and J genes are TRBV7-2 and TRBJ1-2; D gene ambiguous. From germline, CDR1 is SGHTA and CDR2 FQGNSA. V lost 5 bases and J lost 8, with 12 bases in between. This CDR3 region has 12 residues. DNA of the CDR3: TGTGCCAGCAGCCCCCAAGGGAGGGGCTACACCTTC. It specifies CASSPQGRGYTF.

The genes are TRBV4-3 and TRBJ2-1; 9 bases match TRBD2. The junction had 11 bases not matched to a gene; V was cut back by 1 base and J by 10 bases. This CDR3 region has 16 residues. In germline, CDR1 is LGHNA, CDR2 YSLEER. The CDR3, as DNA: TGCGCCAGCAGCCAAGGTACCGGGACTAGCAGTCGGGAGCAGTTCTTC. It codes for CASSQGTGTSSREQFF.

The rearrangement joins TRBV7-9 to TRBJ2-3; 8 nucleotides agree with TRBD1. The V segment lost 3 bases and the J segment 2 bases; nucleotides outside the gene matches: 1. This CDR3 comprises 14 residues. CDR1 SEHNR and CDR2 FQNEAQ come from the germline V gene (reference sequence). This CDR3 reads CASSLQGATDTQYF. CDR3 DNA: TGTGCCAGCAGCTTGCAGGGGGCCACAGATACGCAGTATTTT.

To note about this clone: Other DNA sequences within the sample encode an identical CDR3. The V call is TRBV4-3, the J call TRBJ2-1, with TRBD2 matching over 10 bases. The V gene's germline CDR1 is LGHNA and CDR2 YSLEER. This CDR3 has 15 amino acids. V lost 4 bases, J lost 4 bases, and 4 bases stayed unmatched. CDR3 protein: CASSLGTSVYNEQFF. Here the CDR3 DNA reads TGCGCCAGCAGCCTCGGGACTAGCGTATACAATGAGCAGTTCTTC.

The V gene is TRBV5-1, the J gene TRBJ1-2; 10 bases agree with TRBD1. V lost 10 bases and J lost 2; bases outside the gene matches: 8. Per the germline V gene, CDR1 is SGHRS and CDR2 is YFSETQ. This CDR3 is 14 amino acids long. As DNA, the CDR3 is TGCGCCCCTGAGGGGACAGGGGAAAACTATGGCTACACCTTC. Translating it yields CAPEGTGENYGYTF.

The V and J genes are TRBV28 and TRBJ2-5; TRBD1 matches 7 bases. The CDR3 consists of 13 residues. The germline gives CDR1 MDHEN, CDR2 SYDVKM. V dropped 7 bases and J dropped 5; count of bases not matched to a gene: 7. CDR3 sequence (DNA): TGTGCCAGCACCTACAGGGGCCGGGAGACCCAGTACTTC. Translation gives CASTYRGRETQYF.

The rearrangement joins TRBV7-2 to TRBJ2-7, with TRBD2 matching 12 bases. Germline trimming cut 5 bases from V and 0 bases from J; bases unmatched to any gene: 5. The V gene's germline CDR1 is SGHTA and CDR2 FQGNSA. This CDR3 is 16 amino acids long. In nucleotides, the CDR3 is TGTGCCAGCAGCGCCCGGACTAGCGGGGTCTCCTACGAGCAGTACTTC. This codes for CASSARTSGVSYEQYF.

This clone was counted a few times. The chain couples TRBV9 to TRBJ1-3; D is uncertain. The CDR3 loop spans 11 amino acids. Germline V gene data show CDR1 as SGDLS and CDR2 as YYNGEE. V was shortened by 8 bases and J by 7 bases, with 10 bases between the two germline ends. The CDR3 region has the DNA TGTGCCAGTTCCGATACTAACACCATATATTTT. It yields the protein CASSDTNTIYF.

The chain combines TRBV18 with TRBJ2-5, with a tentative D call TRBD1 (5 bases). The V end was cut by 3 bases, the J end by 4 bases, with 15 bases between. The CDR3 consists of 15 residues. The germline CDR1 and CDR2 sequences are KGHSH and LQKENI. This chain's CDR3 is CASSPGISGIETQYF. The CDR3 region has the DNA TGTGCCAGCTCACCTGGGATCTCAGGGATAGAGACCCAGTACTTC.

The chain has TRBV4-1 and TRBJ1-1; D not resolved. This CDR3 has 14 amino acids. With 4 bases removed from V and 1 base from J, the gap between germline ends came to 10 bases. Germline CDR1 is MGHRA and CDR2 is YSYEKL. In nucleotides, the CDR3 is TGCGCCAGCAGCCCCCTTCGAGGGAACACTGAAGCTTTCTTT. Translation gives CASSPLRGNTEAFF.

The J gene is TRBJ2-2, the V gene TRBV10-3, with 7 nucleotides matching TRBD2. Unmatched junction bases numbered 10, after V lost 4 bases and J lost 8 bases. This CDR3 spans 15 amino acids. CDR1 is ENHRY and CDR2 is SYGVKD in the germline V gene. In DNA form, the CDR3 reads TGTGCCATCAGTGGCGGGGGAGCCGGCGGAGGGGAGCTGTTTTTT. Protein sequence: CAISGGGAGGGELFF.

This clone is a singleton in its sample. This chain joins TRBV3-1 (or the pseudogene TRBV3-2) and TRBJ2-7; TRBD2 aligns across 11 bases. The length of the CDR3 is 14 residues. Trimming removed 4 bases from V and 5 bases from J; junction bases left unmatched: 4. Germline-derived CDR1 and CDR2 are LGHDT and YNNKEL (reference sequence). The CDR3 region is CASSLGTSGDEQYF. The CDR3 DNA sequence: TGTGCCAGCAGCCTCGGGACTAGCGGAGACGAGCAGTACTTC.

The chain employs TRBV30 and TRBJ2-6; D is unresolved. The V end was cut by 5 bases, the J end by 1 base, with 6 bases between. Germline V gene lookup returns CDR1 GTSNPN and CDR2 SVGIG (reference sequence). The CDR3 totals 13 residues. CDR3 DNA: TGTGCCTGGGTACGGTCTGGGGCCAACGTCCTGACTTTC. It yields the protein CAWVRSGANVLTF.

V and J are TRBV5-5 and TRBJ1-1; 9 bases align to TRBD1. Germline values: CDR1 SGHKS, CDR2 YYEKEE (reference sequence). The V gene end was trimmed by 0 bases and the J gene end by 5 bases; junction bases not matched to a gene: 5. CDR3 size: 15 residues. DNA of the CDR3: TGTGCCAGCAGCTTGGACAGGGGGCGATTAACTGAAGCTTTCTTT. Its translation is CASSLDRGRLTEAFF.

The chain is built from TRBV13 and TRBJ2-1; D is ambiguous. V lost 0 bases and J lost 6, with 9 bases in between. This CDR3 spans 14 amino acids. CDR1 and CDR2 from the germline V gene are PRHDT and FYEKMQ (reference sequence). The CDR3 spells CASSLGRVVNEQFF. The CDR3 bases are TGTGCCAGCAGCTTAGGCCGTGTAGTCAATGAGCAGTTCTTC.

The chain has TRBV25-1 and TRBJ2-7; 10 nucleotides match TRBD1. This CDR3 has 14 residues. Unmatched junction bases numbered 6, after V lost 6 bases and J lost 4 bases. CDR1 and CDR2 (germline): MGHDK, SYGVNS. CDR3 nucleotides: TGTGCCAGCAGAACTTCGGGACAGGGGTACGAGCAGTACTTC. Protein sequence: CASRTSGQGYEQYF.

The rearrangement joins TRBV11-1 to TRBJ2-3; no definite D call. V was pared by 6 bases and J by 1 base, with 14 bases between. Germline V gene sequence: CDR1 SGHAT, CDR2 FQDESV (reference sequence). The CDR3 runs to 15 residues. CDR3 amino acids: CASRQWARRTDTQYF. DNA for the CDR3: TGTGCCAGCAGGCAATGGGCGCGTCGCACAGATACGCAGTATTTT.

The genes are TRBV9 and TRBJ1-6, with 7 bases aligning to TRBD1. Per germline, CDR1 SGDLS and CDR2 YYNGEE. V dropped 3 bases and J dropped 6; count of bases not matched to a gene: 9. There are 16 residues in the CDR3. CDR3 coding DNA: TGTGCCAGCAGCGGACAGGGTGGGCACTTTAATTCACCCCTCCACTTT. Residues: CASSGQGGHFNSPLHF.

The chain employs TRBV21-1 and TRBJ2-7; TRBD2 is the table's D call, not checked against the DNA. TRBV21-1 is annotated as a pseudogene. The CDR3 sequence is 16 residues long. The CDR3 bases are TGTGCCAGCAGCAAAAGAGAGGGCAATACGGGGAGCGAGCAGTACTTC. Translated: CASSKREGNTGSEQYF.

This chain joins TRBV11-3 and TRBJ1-1, with 9 bases lining up with TRBD1. The V gene end was trimmed by 1 base and the J gene end by 5 bases; junction bases not matched to a gene: 5. This CDR3 has 15 amino acids. The V gene's germline CDR1 is SGHNT and CDR2 YENEEA. DNA of the CDR3: TGTGCCAGCAGCTTAGGTAGCGGGACAGGGACTGAAGCTTTCTTT. Amino acid sequence: CASSLGSGTGTEAFF.

This chain joins TRBV6-4 and TRBJ2-3; 14 bases align to TRBD2. Germline loops: CDR1 MRHNA, CDR2 SNTAGT. After removal of 6 bases from V and 3 bases from J, the junction contained 5 bases not matched to a gene. The CDR3 spans 16 residues. The DNA of the CDR3 is TGTGCCAGCAGCGAAGGGACTAGCGGGAGAACAGATACGCAGTATTTT. Its protein is CASSEGTSGRTDTQYF.

DNA of the CDR3: TGTGCCAGTAGGCGAGCGGGTAAGACTGGAGATACGCAGTATTTT. It translates to CASRRAGKTGDTQYF. The chain is built from TRBV19 and TRBJ2-3; possibly TRBD2 for D (6 bases). V was clipped by 6 bases and J by 5 bases, with 18 bases between them. The CDR3 is 15 amino acids. Germline V gene lookup returns CDR1 LNHDA and CDR2 SQIVND (reference sequence).

The chain joins TRBV5-1 to TRBJ2-3, with unresolved D. Germline V lookup: CDR1 SGHRS, CDR2 YFSETQ. The length of the CDR3 is 15 residues. The V and J ends lost 0 bases and 2 bases respectively, with 10 bases between them. Here the CDR3 reads CASSLGATATDTQYF. DNA of the CDR3: TGCGCCAGCAGCTTGGGGGCGACGGCCACAGATACGCAGTATTTT.

This clone was recorded a few times. Within the sample, other DNA sequences also encode this same CDR3. The V gene is TRBV14, the J gene TRBJ2-7, with 10 bases that match TRBD2. The germline V gene has CDR1 SGHDN and CDR2 FVKESK. This CDR3 region has 17 residues. Unmatched junction bases numbered 9, after V lost 1 base and J lost 3 bases. For the CDR3, the DNA is TGTGCCAGCAGCCAAGGCGGTCTAGCGGGAGATCGCTACGAGCAGTACTTC. Amino acids: CASSQGGLAGDRYEQYF.

The rearrangement links TRBV19 to TRBJ1-5; a possible D gene is TRBD1 (6 bases). The CDR3 length is 17 residues. V dropped 4 bases and J dropped 1 base, with 17 bases sitting between them. Germline V gene sequence: CDR1 LNHDA, CDR2 SQIVND (reference sequence). In DNA form, the CDR3 reads TGTGCCAGTAGTAGAGGGTTTACGGGGGGCAGCAATCAGCCCCAGCATTTT. Translated, it gives CASSRGFTGGSNQPQHF.

V and J are TRBV28 and TRBJ1-5, with a weak D call TRBD1 (6 bases). The CDR3 spans 15 residues. Trimming took off 2 bases at V and 6 bases at J, with 14 bases between the two ends. Germline CDR1 is MDHEN and CDR2 is SYDVKM. This CDR3 is CASSLAGALSQPQHF. The CDR3 DNA sequence: TGTGCCAGCAGTTTAGCGGGGGCGCTTAGTCAGCCCCAGCATTTT.

The chain employs TRBV6-1 and TRBJ2-7; D might be TRBD1 (6 bases). The CDR3 is 11 residues long. CDR1 and CDR2 (germline): MNHNS, SASEGT. Trimming left V 3 bases short and J 12 bases short, with 12 bases between. CDR3 amino acids: CASSEATGLYF. The CDR3 DNA follows: TGTGCCAGCAGTGAGGCGACAGGTCTGTACTTC.

The chain links TRBV3-1 (or the pseudogene TRBV3-2) to TRBJ1-1; tentative D call: TRBD1 (6 bases). V was pared by 4 bases and J by 11 bases, with 14 bases between. Germline V gene data show CDR1 as LGHDT and CDR2 as YNNKEL (reference sequence). This CDR3 has 12 amino acids. Written as DNA, the CDR3 is TGTGCCAGCAGCCTGCAGGGGATTGGGGCTTTCTTT. It codes for CASSLQGIGAFF.